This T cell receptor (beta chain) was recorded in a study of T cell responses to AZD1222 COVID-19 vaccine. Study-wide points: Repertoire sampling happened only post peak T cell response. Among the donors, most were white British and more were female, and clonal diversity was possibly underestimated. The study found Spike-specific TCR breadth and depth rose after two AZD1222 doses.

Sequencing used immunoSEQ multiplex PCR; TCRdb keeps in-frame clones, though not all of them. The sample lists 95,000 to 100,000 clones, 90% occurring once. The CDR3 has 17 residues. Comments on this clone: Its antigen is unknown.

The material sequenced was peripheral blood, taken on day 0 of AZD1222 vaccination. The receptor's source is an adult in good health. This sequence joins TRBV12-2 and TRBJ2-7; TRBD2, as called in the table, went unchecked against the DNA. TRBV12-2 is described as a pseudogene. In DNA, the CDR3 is TGTGCAAGTCGCTTAGCGACTAGCGGGAATCCTTCCTACGAGCAGTACTTC. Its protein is CASRLATSGNPSYEQYF.